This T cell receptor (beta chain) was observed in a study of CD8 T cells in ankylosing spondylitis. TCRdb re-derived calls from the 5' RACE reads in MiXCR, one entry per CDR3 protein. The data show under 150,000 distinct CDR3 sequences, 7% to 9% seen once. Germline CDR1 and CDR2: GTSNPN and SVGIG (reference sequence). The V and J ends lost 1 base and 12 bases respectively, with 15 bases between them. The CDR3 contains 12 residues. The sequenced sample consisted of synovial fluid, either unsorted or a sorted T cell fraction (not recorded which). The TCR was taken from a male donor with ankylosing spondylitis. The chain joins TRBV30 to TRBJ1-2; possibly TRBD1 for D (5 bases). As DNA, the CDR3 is TGTGCCTGGAGTGGTCCCCAGGGAGCCCACACCTTC. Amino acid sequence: CAWSGPQGAHTF. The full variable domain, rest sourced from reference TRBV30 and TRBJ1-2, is SQTIHQWPATLVQPVGSPLSLECTVEGTSNPNLYWYRQAAGRGLQLLFYSVGIGQISSEVPQNLSASRPQDRQFILSSKKLLLSDSGFYLCAWSGPQGAHTFGSGTRLTVV.